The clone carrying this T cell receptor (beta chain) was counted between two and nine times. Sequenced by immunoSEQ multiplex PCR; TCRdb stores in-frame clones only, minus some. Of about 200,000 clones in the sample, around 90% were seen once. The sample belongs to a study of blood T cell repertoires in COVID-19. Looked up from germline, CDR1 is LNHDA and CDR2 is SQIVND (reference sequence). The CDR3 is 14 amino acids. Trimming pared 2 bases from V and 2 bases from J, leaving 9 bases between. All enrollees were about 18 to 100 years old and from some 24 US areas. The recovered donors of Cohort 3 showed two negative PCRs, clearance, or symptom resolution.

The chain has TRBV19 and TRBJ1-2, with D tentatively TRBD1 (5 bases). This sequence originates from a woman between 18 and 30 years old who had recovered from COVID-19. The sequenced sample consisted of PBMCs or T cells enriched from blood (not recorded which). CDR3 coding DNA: TGTGCCAGTAGTATATCGCGGGGGAACTATGGCTACACCTTC. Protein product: CASSISRGNYGYTF.